A selection of T cell receptor beta chains follows, all from one sample in a study of blood T cell repertoires in COVID-19. Repertoires were generated with immunoSEQ multiplex PCR, while TCRdb's copy carries only in-frame clones and drops some. The sample includes over 20,000 clones, under 90% of them seen just once. What was sequenced was peripheral blood. All receptors derive from a man aged 70-80 years with acute or convalescent COVID-19. The CDR3 runs from the conserved cysteine through the conserved F or W. Each record gives: D gene, clone size, V gene, CDR3 length, J gene, CDR3 DNA, CDR3 protein. D genes are given only for firm matches. Not every row has a clone size; where given, it reads once, few, many or a size class.

>.|.|TRBV5-5|14|TRBJ2-5
TGTGCCAGCAGCTTGCGGGGGAACCAAGAGACCCAGTACTTC
CASSLRGNQETQYF
>.|.|TRBV11-2|15|TRBJ1-1
TGTGCCAGCAGCTTAATCGGGGGGGTGGACACTGAAGCTTTCTTT
CASSLIGGVDTEAFF
>TRBD1|.|TRBV11-2|16|TRBJ1-1
TGTGCCAGCAGCCGAAATCCGGGACAGGATAACACTGAAGCTTTCTTT
CASSRNPGQDNTEAFF
>.|.|TRBV21-1|12|TRBJ1-1
TGTGCCAGCCTTTACAGGGGTACTGAAGCTTTCTTT
CASLYRGTEAFF
>.|.|TRBV7-2|15|TRBJ2-1
TGTGCCAGCAGCCCCACTAGCTTCGGGGCCAATGAGCAGTTCTTC
CASSPTSFGANEQFF
>.|.|TRBV7-2|15|TRBJ1-5
TGTGCCAGCAGCTTATCGCCAGGGGTCAATCAGCCCCAGCATTTT
CASSLSPGVNQPQHF
>.|.|TRBV18|13|TRBJ1-1
TGTGCCAGCTCAGCGGAGGTGGGCACTGAAGCTTTCTTT
CASSAEVGTEAFF
>.|.|TRBV28|15|TRBJ1-2
TGTGCCAGCAGTGCGCTGGCCGGGGGTGCCTATGGCTACACCTTC
CASSALAGGAYGYTF
>.|once|TRBV18|13|TRBJ1-3
TGTGCCAGCTCACCAAGTACATCAAACACCATATATTTT
CASSPSTSNTIYF
>.|few|TRBV5-1|13|TRBJ1-6
TGCGCCAGCAGCTTCCAGGGGAATTCACCCCTCCACTTT
CASSFQGNSPLHF
>TRBD1|.|TRBV10-3|15|TRBJ1-1
TGTGCCATCAGTGGAGGTAGGGGGCGCCGCACTGAAGCTTTCTTT
CAISGGRGRRTEAFF
>.|.|TRBV2|14|TRBJ2-2
TGTGCCAGCAAGGAATTCCAGGGGACCGGGGAGCTGTTTTTT
CASKEFQGTGELFF
>TRBD2|.|TRBV2|14|TRBJ2-3
TGTGCCAGCATAACTAGCGGGGGGGCAGATACGCAGTATTTT
CASITSGGADTQYF
>TRBD1|.|TRBV13|12|TRBJ1-4
TGTGCCAGCAGCCAGAGGACAGGGAAACTGTTTTTT
CASSQRTGKLFF
>.|.|TRBV19|14|TRBJ1-1
TGTGCCAGTAGTATTCAGGGAGGAAGGACTGAAGCTTTCTTT
CASSIQGGRTEAFF
>.|.|TRBV10-1|14|TRBJ2-1
TGCGCCAGCAAGCGGGACCCAGGGGACAATGAGCAGTTCTTC
CASKRDPGDNEQFF
>.|.|TRBV3-1/TRBV3-2|13|TRBJ1-1
TGTGCCAGTTCCGCTATTAGGAACACTGAAGCTTTCTTT
CASSAIRNTEAFF
>.|.|TRBV5-1|14|TRBJ1-1
TGCGCCAGCAGCCGGGGACAATCGAACACTGAAGCTTTCTTT
CASSRGQSNTEAFF
>.|.|TRBV24-1|16|TRBJ2-3
TGTGCCACCAGTGACCAGGACAGTGGGAGCACAGATACGCAGTATTTT
CATSDQDSGSTDTQYF
>TRBD1|once|TRBV29-1|13|TRBJ1-1
TGCAGCGCAAGTACAGGGGGCGGCACTGAAGCTTTCTTT
CSASTGGGTEAFF
>.|.|TRBV7-6|15|TRBJ1-6
TGTGCCAGCAGGCCGGACAGCCGAGATAATTCACCCCTCCACTTT
CASRPDSRDNSPLHF
>TRBD2|once|TRBV5-1|15|TRBJ2-2
TGCGCCAGCAGCTTGGACGGCGGGAGGGGCGGGGAGCTGTTTTTT
CASSLDGGRGGELFF
>TRBD1|.|TRBV30|14|TRBJ1-2
TGTGCCTGGAGGAGGGACAGCTCCAACTATGGCTACACCTTC
CAWRRDSSNYGYTF
>TRBD1|.|TRBV5-4|17|TRBJ1-6
TGTGCCAGCAGCGATCGACAGGGGTACTCCTATAATTCACCCCTCCACTTT
CASSDRQGYSYNSPLHF
>.|.|TRBV6-5|11|TRBJ2-3
TGTGCCAGCCGTAGAGGAGATACGCAGTATTTT
CASRRGDTQYF
>.|.|TRBV5-5|14|TRBJ1-4
TGTGCCAGCAGCTTGGAGGGCGGGCGTGAAAAACTGTTTTTT
CASSLEGGREKLFF
>.|.|TRBV11-2|14|TRBJ1-5
TGTGCCAGCAGCCAAGGTCAGGGCAGTCAGCCCCAGCATTTT
CASSQGQGSQPQHF
>.|.|TRBV14|17|TRBJ1-5
TGTGCCAGCAGCCTTCCGGCGATAAGGTCAGTCGTTGAGGGGGAGCATTTT
CASSLPAIRSVVEGEHF
>TRBD2|.|TRBV5-4|15|TRBJ2-3
TGTGCCAGCAGCGGAATGACTAGCGGCACAGATACGCAGTATTTT
CASSGMTSGTDTQYF
>.|.|TRBV19|13|TRBJ1-1
TGTGCCAGTAGTATGAGGGCGAACACTGAAGCTTTCTTT
CASSMRANTEAFF
>.|.|TRBV5-4|13|TRBJ2-5
TGTGCCAGCAGCTTGGAGGGGCGAGAGACCCAGTACTTC
CASSLEGRETQYF
>TRBD1|.|TRBV5-6|17|TRBJ1-3
TGTGCCAGCAGCGCCACCTCAAACAGGGGGTTTGGAAACACCATATATTTT
CASSATSNRGFGNTIYF
>.|.|TRBV30|14|TRBJ2-1
TGTGCCTGTTCGAAAGCGGCCAGATTCAATGAGCAGTTCTTC
CACSKAARFNEQFF
>TRBD1|.|TRBV9|16|TRBJ1-2
TGTGCCAGCAGCGTAAACCCAGGGGGCGCGGAAGCTGGCTACACCTTC
CASSVNPGGAEAGYTF
>.|.|TRBV2|13|TRBJ1-2
TGTGCCAGCAGTGGGTACATGCTCTATGGCTACACCTTC
CASSGYMLYGYTF
>TRBD1|once|TRBV13|15|TRBJ1-2
TGTGCCAGCAGCTCCGACAGGGACGGAAACTATGGCTACACCTTC
CASSSDRDGNYGYTF
>TRBD1|once|TRBV7-2|16|TRBJ1-5
TGTGCCAGCAGCTTAGGCCAGACAGGGGGCAATCAGCCCCAGCATTTT
CASSLGQTGGNQPQHF
>.|.|TRBV10-3|12|TRBJ2-6
TGTGCCACCAGTCTCGGGGCCAACGTCCTGACTTTC
CATSLGANVLTF
>TRBD1|.|TRBV6-6|17|TRBJ1-5
TGTGCCAGCAGTCGGGGCGGGACAGGGGGCAGCAATCAGCCCCAGCATTTT
CASSRGGTGGSNQPQHF
>.|.|TRBV10-2|13|TRBJ2-5
TGCGCCAGCAGTGGGCAGGGGACGGAGACCCAGTACTTC
CASSGQGTETQYF
>TRBD2|.|TRBV12-3/TRBV12-4|13|TRBJ2-1
TGTGCCAGCGGGCGGGAGGGCCGTGGGGAGCAGTTCTTC
CASGREGRGEQFF
>TRBD1|.|TRBV19|14|TRBJ2-3
TGTGCCAGTAGTGATGGACAGGGCACAGATACGCAGTATTTT
CASSDGQGTDTQYF
>.|once|TRBV6-1|14|TRBJ1-6
TGTGCCAGCAGTGAAAACCGGGGTAATTCACCCCTCCACTTT
CASSENRGNSPLHF
>.|few|TRBV9|16|TRBJ2-7
TGTGCCAGCAGCGGCGACGGTAGCGGAGGTTCCTACGAGCAGTACTTC
CASSGDGSGGSYEQYF
>.|.|TRBV27|14|TRBJ1-2
TGTGCCAGCGGTCCCACGGGAGCCAACTATGGCTACACCTTC
CASGPTGANYGYTF
>TRBD2|.|TRBV3-1/TRBV3-2|16|TRBJ2-5
TGTGCCAGCAGCCTACGACTAGCGGGGTATCAAGAGACCCAGTACTTC
CASSLRLAGYQETQYF
>.|.|TRBV18|14|TRBJ1-2
TGTGCCAGCTCCCTTGGCCCGACAGTTCCTGGCTACACCTTC
CASSLGPTVPGYTF